A single sample gave rise to the 13 T cell receptor beta chains below, sequenced in a study of blood T cell repertoires in COVID-19. TCRdb keeps only in-frame clones here, not all; method: immunoSEQ multiplex PCR. The sample consists of 55,000 to 75,000 clones, 70% to 85% of them appearing once. The sample was peripheral blood. Every receptor here comes from a man between 70 and 80 years old with acute or convalescent COVID-19.

This sequence joins TRBV10-1 and TRBJ2-1, with 12 bases matching TRBD2. The V gene's germline CDR1 is WNHNN and CDR2 SYGVQD (reference sequence). The V and J ends lost 0 bases and 8 bases, in that order; junction bases with no gene match: 8. This CDR3 region has 17 residues. The CDR3 reads CASSESSRLAGDDEQFF. Here the CDR3 DNA reads TGCGCCAGCAGTGAGTCGAGCCGACTAGCGGGAGACGATGAGCAGTTCTTC.

The chain links TRBV7-3 to TRBJ2-1; the D gene is possibly TRBD2 (5 bases). From germline, CDR1 is SGHTA and CDR2 FQGTGA. The CDR3 is made up of 16 amino acids. Trimming pared 0 bases from V and 0 bases from J, leaving 9 bases between. CDR3 bases: TGTGCCAGCAGCTTAACGAGCGGTGGCTCCTACAATGAGCAGTTCTTC. Its translation is CASSLTSGGSYNEQFF.

Here the CDR3 reads CASSRIQQGTIQYF. The CDR3 DNA is TGTGCCAGCTCACGGATACAACAGGGAACCATTCAGTACTTC. The chain carries TRBV18 and TRBJ2-4, with a tentative D call TRBD1 (6 bases). V shed 4 bases and J shed 9 bases, with 16 bases lying between them. Germline V gene lookup returns CDR1 KGHSH and CDR2 LQKENI. This CDR3 contains 14 residues.

The CDR3 region has the DNA TGTGCCAGCAGCTTTACTAGCGGGAGGGTCATATCCTACGAGCAGTACTTC. Its translation: CASSFTSGRVISYEQYF. The V call is TRBV5-4, the J call TRBJ2-7, with 13 bases that match TRBD2. This CDR3 has 17 amino acids. The junction had 6 bases not matched to a gene; V was cut back by 2 bases and J by 1 base. Germline CDR1 and CDR2: SGHNT and YYREEE (reference sequence).

The chain employs TRBV6-6 and TRBJ2-1; D not certain. Per the germline V gene, CDR1 is MNHNY and CDR2 is SVGAGI (reference sequence). The length of the CDR3 is 13 residues. The ends were cut back, 0 bases at V and 3 bases at J, with 3 bases in the middle. CDR3 in amino acids: CASSYSSYNEQFF. In nucleotides, the CDR3 is TGTGCCAGCAGTTACTCGAGCTACAATGAGCAGTTCTTC.

The V gene is TRBV6-5, the J gene TRBJ2-1; 7 bases line up with TRBD1. Trimming cost V 6 bases and J 6 bases; bases outside gene matches: 8. The length of the CDR3 is 14 residues. The germline V gene encodes CDR1 MNHEY and CDR2 SVGAGI. The CDR3 region is CASRARTGSNEQFF. The CDR3, as DNA: TGTGCCAGCAGAGCCCGGACAGGAAGCAATGAGCAGTTCTTC.

This chain connects TRBV5-4 to TRBJ1-1; D is possibly TRBD1 (6 bases). Germline V CDR1 and CDR2: SGHNT, YYREEE (reference sequence). CDR3 length equals 14 residues. Trimming stripped 4 bases from V and 2 bases from J, with 12 bases between. CDR3 coding DNA: TGTGCCAGCAGCCCCACAGGGCACAACACTGAAGCTTTCTTT. Protein: CASSPTGHNTEAFF.

V is TRBV11-2 and J is TRBJ1-1; 9 bases line up with TRBD1. Germline V gene data show CDR1 as SGHAT and CDR2 as FQNNGV. Trimming at V came to 5 bases and at J to 7 bases, leaving 8 bases not matched to a gene. The CDR3 consists of 14 residues. CDR3 sequence: CASSPGTGFGEAFF. The CDR3 bases are TGTGCCAGCAGCCCAGGGACAGGGTTTGGTGAAGCTTTCTTT.

The chain joins TRBV9 to TRBJ1-2, with TRBD1 matching 10 bases. The CDR3 sequence is 14 residues long. The germline CDR1 and CDR2 sequences are SGDLS and YYNGEE. V shed 6 bases, J shed 4 bases, and the junction held 6 bases outside the gene matches. Here the CDR3 DNA reads TGTGCCAGCACGCACGGGACAGGGGCCTATGGCTACACCTTC. This translates into CASTHGTGAYGYTF.

The chain carries TRBV4-1 and TRBJ2-1, with TRBD1 matching 10 bases. This CDR3 comprises 14 residues. Unmatched junction bases numbered 4, after V lost 3 bases and J lost 8 bases. Germline V lookup: CDR1 MGHRA, CDR2 YSYEKL. The DNA of the CDR3 is TGCGCCAGCAGCCACGGACAGGGGGGCGATGAGCAGTTCTTC. It is translated as CASSHGQGGDEQFF.

This clone was observed once. The V and J genes are TRBV3-1 (or the pseudogene TRBV3-2) and TRBJ2-5; TRBD1 is a possible D gene (6 bases). CDR1 is LGHDT, CDR2 YNNKEL, per germline (reference sequence). V was pared by 5 bases and J by 5 bases, with 15 bases between. The CDR3 length is 14 residues. Here the CDR3 reads CASSDTAGEETQYF. CDR3 nucleotides: TGTGCCAGCAGCGATACGGCAGGGGAGGAGACCCAGTACTTC.

The rearrangement links TRBV30 to TRBJ2-3, with 7 nucleotides matching TRBD1. The CDR3 extends over 14 amino acids. Germline V gives CDR1 GTSNPN, CDR2 SVGIG (reference sequence). V lost 1 base to trimming and J lost 5 bases; unmatched junction nucleotides: 6. The CDR3 protein is CAWSGGRTGDTQYF. Written as DNA, the CDR3 is TGTGCCTGGAGTGGGGGCCGGACAGGAGATACGCAGTATTTT.

The chain is built from TRBV5-1 and TRBJ2-1, with TRBD2 matching 9 bases. J lost 7 bases, V lost 0 bases, and 2 bases had no gene match. This CDR3 is 14 amino acids long. The germline gives CDR1 SGHRS, CDR2 YFSETQ. As DNA, the CDR3 is TGCGCCAGCAGCTTGGGGCTAGCGGGGAATGAGCAGTTCTTC. The encoded protein is CASSLGLAGNEQFF.